A selection of T cell receptor beta chains follows, all from one sample in a study of beta chain features in type 1 diabetes. The protocol was immunoSEQ multiplex PCR, while the TCRdb copy is restricted to in-frame clones and leaves out a portion. This table has under 45,000 clones, approximately 49% appearing once. Sequenced: stem cell memory CD4+ T cells from blood. These receptors were obtained from a woman in her thirties in good health. Each CDR3 is given with its conserved first and last residue. Fields, in order: CDR3 protein, CDR3 DNA, J gene, D gene, clone size, V gene. A D gene is named only where the DNA matches it firmly. The size of a clone is reported for some rows only, either as once, few or many, or as a class for expanded clones.

CDR3aa: CASSSQGEAYNEQFF
CDR3nt: TGTGCCAGCAGCTCACAGGGTGAGGCCTACAATGAGCAGTTCTTC
j_gene: TRBJ2-1
d_gene: -
abundance: -
v_gene: TRBV7-3

CDR3aa: CASSRRGRGTSAVNEQFF
CDR3nt: TGTGCCAGTAGTCGAAGGGGGCGAGGGACTAGCGCCGTAAATGAGCAGTTCTTC
j_gene: TRBJ2-1
d_gene: TRBD2
abundance: once
v_gene: TRBV19

CDR3aa: CASSLNSGRSDTQYF
CDR3nt: TGTGCCAGCAGCTTGAATAGCGGGAGATCAGATACGCAGTATTTT
j_gene: TRBJ2-3
d_gene: TRBD2
abundance: once
v_gene: TRBV11-3

CDR3aa: CAISENRGQAFF
CDR3nt: TGTGCCATCAGTGAGAACAGGGGGCAAGCTTTCTTT
j_gene: TRBJ1-1
d_gene: TRBD1
abundance: -
v_gene: TRBV10-3

CDR3aa: CASSLGTGYGYTF
CDR3nt: TGTGCCAGCAGTTTAGGGACAGGTTATGGCTACACCTTC
j_gene: TRBJ1-2
d_gene: TRBD1
abundance: -
v_gene: TRBV28

CDR3aa: CASSEGLGTANYGYTF
CDR3nt: TGTGCCAGCAGTGAAGGGCTAGGGACAGCTAACTATGGCTACACCTTC
j_gene: TRBJ1-2
d_gene: TRBD1
abundance: -
v_gene: TRBV6-1

CDR3aa: CSVGTVNEQYF
CDR3nt: TGCAGCGTTGGGACTGTAAACGAGCAGTACTTC
j_gene: TRBJ2-7
d_gene: -
abundance: few
v_gene: TRBV29-1

CDR3aa: CASSLTDSYEQYF
CDR3nt: TGTGCCAGCAGCTTAACAGACAGTTACGAGCAGTACTTC
j_gene: TRBJ2-7
d_gene: -
abundance: few
v_gene: TRBV11-1

CDR3aa: CASSSGLGDRGYTGELFF
CDR3nt: TGCGCCAGCAGCTCCGGACTAGGGGACAGGGGATACACCGGGGAGCTGTTTTTT
j_gene: TRBJ2-2
d_gene: TRBD1
abundance: -
v_gene: TRBV5-1

CDR3aa: CSVGVGAGNTIYF
CDR3nt: TGCAGCGTTGGGGTCGGGGCTGGAAACACCATATATTTT
j_gene: TRBJ1-3
d_gene: -
abundance: -
v_gene: TRBV29-1

CDR3aa: CASSSRTGSNEQFF
CDR3nt: TGTGCCAGCAGCTCCAGGACAGGAAGCAATGAGCAGTTCTTC
j_gene: TRBJ2-1
d_gene: TRBD1
abundance: few
v_gene: TRBV6-6

CDR3aa: CASSSGPGLRSLAKNIQYF
CDR3nt: TGTGCCAGCAGTTCGGGACCGGGACTAAGAAGCTTGGCCAAAAACATTCAGTACTTC
j_gene: TRBJ2-4
d_gene: TRBD2
abundance: -
v_gene: TRBV28

CDR3aa: CASSPLGTSGRVMQFF
CDR3nt: TGTGCCAGCTCACCACTCGGGACTAGCGGGAGGGTGATGCAGTTCTTC
j_gene: TRBJ2-1
d_gene: TRBD2
abundance: -
v_gene: TRBV18

CDR3aa: CASSLGGKNYGYTF
CDR3nt: TGTGCCAGCAGCTTAGGTGGCAAGAACTATGGCTACACCTTC
j_gene: TRBJ1-2
d_gene: -
abundance: few
v_gene: TRBV7-9

CDR3aa: CAISESGGSNTGELFF
CDR3nt: TGTGCCATCAGTGAGTCTGGCGGGAGTAACACCGGGGAGCTGTTTTTT
j_gene: TRBJ2-2
d_gene: TRBD2
abundance: few
v_gene: TRBV10-3

CDR3aa: CASSAGGPSLAKNIQYF
CDR3nt: TGTGCCAGCAGTGCGGGAGGGCCCAGTCTAGCCAAAAACATTCAGTACTTC
j_gene: TRBJ2-4
d_gene: TRBD2
abundance: few
v_gene: TRBV7-3

CDR3aa: CASSGQGRVTTDTQYF
CDR3nt: TGTGCCAGTTCGGGACAGGGAAGGGTTACCACAGATACGCAGTATTTT
j_gene: TRBJ2-3
d_gene: TRBD1
abundance: once
v_gene: TRBV28

CDR3aa: CASSLDWRTPKEQYF
CDR3nt: TGTGCCAGCAGCTTAGATTGGAGGACGCCAAAGGAGCAGTACTTC
j_gene: TRBJ2-7
d_gene: -
abundance: -
v_gene: TRBV11-2

CDR3aa: CASSVRQGNYTF
CDR3nt: TGTGCCAGCAGCGTTCGACAGGGGAACTACACCTTC
j_gene: TRBJ1-2
d_gene: TRBD1
abundance: -
v_gene: TRBV9

CDR3aa: CASSSGTTFYSEQFF
CDR3nt: TGCGCCAGCAGCTCCGGGACTACCTTTTACAGTGAGCAGTTCTTC
j_gene: TRBJ2-1
d_gene: TRBD2
abundance: -
v_gene: TRBV5-1

CDR3aa: CASQVGGRTYNEQFF
CDR3nt: TGTGCCAGCCAAGTAGGCGGGAGGACCTACAATGAGCAGTTCTTC
j_gene: TRBJ2-1
d_gene: TRBD2
abundance: -
v_gene: TRBV19

CDR3aa: CAWTPDSYGYTF
CDR3nt: TGTGCCTGGACCCCGGACAGCTATGGCTACACCTTC
j_gene: TRBJ1-2
d_gene: -
abundance: -
v_gene: TRBV30

CDR3aa: CASSLGQGRYNEQFF
CDR3nt: TGCGCCAGCAGCTTAGGACAGGGGAGGTACAATGAGCAGTTCTTC
j_gene: TRBJ2-1
d_gene: TRBD1
abundance: -
v_gene: TRBV5-1

CDR3aa: CASGYGHTRANYGYTF
CDR3nt: TGTGCCAGCGGATACGGACACACCCGAGCTAACTATGGCTACACCTTC
j_gene: TRBJ1-2
d_gene: -
abundance: few
v_gene: TRBV28

CDR3aa: CSVGAEEKLFF
CDR3nt: TGCAGTGTGGGGGCTGAGGAAAAACTGTTTTTT
j_gene: TRBJ1-4
d_gene: -
abundance: -
v_gene: TRBV20-1

CDR3aa: CASSRLTSGRLNEQFF
CDR3nt: TGTGCCAGCAGCCGATTGACTAGCGGGAGATTAAATGAGCAGTTCTTC
j_gene: TRBJ2-1
d_gene: TRBD2
abundance: -
v_gene: TRBV7-2

CDR3aa: CASSQGPREPQHF
CDR3nt: TGTGCCAGTAGTCAAGGGCCGCGGGAGCCCCAGCATTTT
j_gene: TRBJ1-5
d_gene: -
abundance: -
v_gene: TRBV19

CDR3aa: CASSVEARFKPEAFF
CDR3nt: TGTGCCAGCAGCGTAGAAGCCAGGTTTAAGCCTGAAGCTTTCTTT
j_gene: TRBJ1-1
d_gene: -
abundance: few
v_gene: TRBV9

CDR3aa: CASSYASGMISYNEQFF
CDR3nt: TGTGCCAGCAGCTATGCTAGCGGGATGATCTCCTACAATGAGCAGTTCTTC
j_gene: TRBJ2-1
d_gene: TRBD2
abundance: few
v_gene: TRBV11-2

CDR3aa: CASSSTPSSNEQFF
CDR3nt: TGTGCCAGCAGTTCCACCCCTAGCAGTAATGAGCAGTTCTTC
j_gene: TRBJ2-1
d_gene: -
abundance: -
v_gene: TRBV7-3

CDR3aa: CASSYSGEGEQFF
CDR3nt: TGTGCCAGCAGTTACTCGGGGGAGGGGGAGCAGTTCTTC
j_gene: TRBJ2-1
d_gene: TRBD2
abundance: -
v_gene: TRBV6-5

CDR3aa: CASSPGLELFF
CDR3nt: TGTGCCAGCTCACCGGGACTTGAACTGTTTTTT
j_gene: TRBJ1-4
d_gene: -
abundance: -
v_gene: TRBV18

CDR3aa: CASSPSGDPYNEQFF
CDR3nt: TGTGCCAGCAGCCCTAGCGGGGATCCTTACAATGAGCAGTTCTTC
j_gene: TRBJ2-1
d_gene: TRBD2
abundance: -
v_gene: TRBV7-9

CDR3aa: CASSLRPRFQETQYF
CDR3nt: TGTGCCAGCAGCTTAAGGCCCAGGTTCCAAGAGACCCAGTACTTC
j_gene: TRBJ2-5
d_gene: -
abundance: few
v_gene: TRBV7-3

CDR3aa: CASSQDEASGGSYNEQFF
CDR3nt: TGCGCCAGCAGCCAAGACGAAGCTAGCGGGGGATCCTACAATGAGCAGTTCTTC
j_gene: TRBJ2-1
d_gene: TRBD2
abundance: few
v_gene: TRBV4-3